This T cell receptor (beta chain) is drawn from a study of blood T cell repertoires in COVID-19. On the study more broadly: Specimens from acute and convalescent COVID-19 originated in the United States, Italy and Spain. PBMCs, B-cell-depleted T cells, or T cells provided the cDNA or gDNA that made up the material.

This clone was counted once. Original processing notes: Nucleated cell number was recorded as an estimate derived from reference gene primer amplification. Sequencing was performed with immunoSEQ multiplex PCR; in TCRdb, only in-frame clones are kept and a portion is missing. D and trimming were read from the DNA, whereas the V and J calls and clone size are those reported in that table. Of some 58,000 clones listed, 90% were seen once; the top ten hold approximately 6.2%. Germline V CDR1 and CDR2: SQVTM, ANQGSEA. Trimming left V 7 bases short and J 3 bases short, with 15 bases between. The CDR3 length is 13 residues.

V and J are TRBV29-1 and TRBJ1-2; TRBD1 might be the D (6 bases). The TCR originated in a middle-aged man with acute or convalescent COVID-19. Sequencing was done on a sample of peripheral blood. The CDR3 region has the DNA TGCAGCGCTAGGGCAGGGGACGACTATGGCTACACCTTC. Protein product: CSARAGDDYGYTF.